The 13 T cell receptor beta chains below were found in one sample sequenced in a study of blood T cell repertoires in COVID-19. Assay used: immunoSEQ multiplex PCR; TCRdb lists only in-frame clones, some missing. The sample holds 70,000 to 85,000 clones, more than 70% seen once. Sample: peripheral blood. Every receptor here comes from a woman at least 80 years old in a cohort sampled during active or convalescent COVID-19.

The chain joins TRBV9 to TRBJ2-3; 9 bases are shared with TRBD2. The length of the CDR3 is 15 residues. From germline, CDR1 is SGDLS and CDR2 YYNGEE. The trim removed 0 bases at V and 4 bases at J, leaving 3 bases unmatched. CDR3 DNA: TGTGCCAGCAGCGTAGAAGCGGGAGGCTCAGATACGCAGTATTTT. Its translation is CASSVEAGGSDTQYF.

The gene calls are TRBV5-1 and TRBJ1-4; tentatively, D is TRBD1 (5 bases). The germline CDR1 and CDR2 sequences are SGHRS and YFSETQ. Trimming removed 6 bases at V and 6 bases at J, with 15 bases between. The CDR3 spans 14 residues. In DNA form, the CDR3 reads TGCGCCAGCAAGGGGATGGGTGGGGATGAAAAACTGTTTTTT. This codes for CASKGMGGDEKLFF.

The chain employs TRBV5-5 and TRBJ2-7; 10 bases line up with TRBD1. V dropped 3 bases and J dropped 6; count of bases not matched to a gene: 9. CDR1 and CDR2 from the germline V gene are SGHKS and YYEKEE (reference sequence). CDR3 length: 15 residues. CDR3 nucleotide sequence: TGTGCCAGCAGCTCGGGACAGGGGCTCACTACCGAGCAGTACTTC. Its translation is CASSSGQGLTTEQYF.

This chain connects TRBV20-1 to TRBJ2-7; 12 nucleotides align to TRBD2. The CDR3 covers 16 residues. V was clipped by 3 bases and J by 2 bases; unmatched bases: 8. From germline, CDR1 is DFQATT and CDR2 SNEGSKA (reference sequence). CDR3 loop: CSASSASGRGPYEQYF. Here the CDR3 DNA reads TGCAGTGCTAGTTCCGCTAGCGGGAGGGGGCCCTACGAGCAGTACTTC.

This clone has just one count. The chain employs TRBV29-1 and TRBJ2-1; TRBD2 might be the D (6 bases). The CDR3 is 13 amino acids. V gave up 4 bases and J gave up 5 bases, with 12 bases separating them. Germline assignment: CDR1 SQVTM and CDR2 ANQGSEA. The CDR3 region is CSVVGEAHNEQFF. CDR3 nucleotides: TGCAGCGTTGTAGGGGAGGCCCACAATGAGCAGTTCTTC.

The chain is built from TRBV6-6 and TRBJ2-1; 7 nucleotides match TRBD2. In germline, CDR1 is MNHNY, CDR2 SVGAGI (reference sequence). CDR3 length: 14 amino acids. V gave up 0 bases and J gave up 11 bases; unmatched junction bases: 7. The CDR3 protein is CASSYSGLAGKQFF. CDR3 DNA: TGTGCCAGCAGTTACTCAGGATTAGCGGGCAAGCAGTTCTTC.

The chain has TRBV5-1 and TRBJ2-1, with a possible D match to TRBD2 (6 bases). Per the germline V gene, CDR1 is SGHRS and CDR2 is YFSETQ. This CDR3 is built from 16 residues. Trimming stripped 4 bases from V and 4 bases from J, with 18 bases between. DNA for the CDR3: TGCGCCAGCAGCCCGCTTATCCGACTAGGATACAATGAGCAGTTCTTC. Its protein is CASSPLIRLGYNEQFF. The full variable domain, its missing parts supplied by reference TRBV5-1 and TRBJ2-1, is KAGVTQTPRYLIKTRGQQVTLSCSPISGHRSVSWYQQTPGQGLQFLFEYFSETQRNKGNFPGRFSGRQFSNSRSEMNVSTLELGDSALYLCASSPLIRLGYNEQFFGPGTRLTVL.

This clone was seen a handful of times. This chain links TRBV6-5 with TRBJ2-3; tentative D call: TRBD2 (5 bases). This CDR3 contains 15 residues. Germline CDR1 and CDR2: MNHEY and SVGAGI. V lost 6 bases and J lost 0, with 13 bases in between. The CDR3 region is CASRRDLRSTDTQYF. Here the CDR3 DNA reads TGTGCCAGCAGGAGGGATCTCCGTAGCACAGATACGCAGTATTTT.

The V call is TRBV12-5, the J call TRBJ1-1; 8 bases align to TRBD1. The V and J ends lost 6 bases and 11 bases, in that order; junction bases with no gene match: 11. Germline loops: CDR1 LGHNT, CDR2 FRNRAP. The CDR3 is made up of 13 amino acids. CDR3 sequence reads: CASGISGQGGAFF. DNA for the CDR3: TGTGCTAGTGGGATTTCAGGACAGGGCGGCGCTTTCTTT.

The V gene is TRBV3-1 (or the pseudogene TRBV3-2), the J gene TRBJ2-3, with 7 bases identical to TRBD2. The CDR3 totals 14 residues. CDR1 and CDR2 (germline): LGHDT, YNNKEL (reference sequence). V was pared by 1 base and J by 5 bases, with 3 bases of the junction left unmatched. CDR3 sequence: CASSQGTREDTQYF. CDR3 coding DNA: TGTGCCAGCAGCCAAGGGACTAGAGAAGATACGCAGTATTTT.

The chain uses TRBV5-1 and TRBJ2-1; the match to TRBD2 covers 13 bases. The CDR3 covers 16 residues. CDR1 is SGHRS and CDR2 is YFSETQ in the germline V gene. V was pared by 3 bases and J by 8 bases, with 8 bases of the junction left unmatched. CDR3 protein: CASSSRTSGSKDEQFF. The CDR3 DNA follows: TGCGCCAGCAGCTCCCGGACTAGCGGGAGTAAGGATGAGCAGTTCTTC.

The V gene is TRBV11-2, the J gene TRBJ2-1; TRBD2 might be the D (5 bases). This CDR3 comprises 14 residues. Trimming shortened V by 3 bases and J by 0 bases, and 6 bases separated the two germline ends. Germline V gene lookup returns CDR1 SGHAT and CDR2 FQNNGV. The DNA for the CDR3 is TGTGCCAGCAGCTTTAGCGACTCCTACAATGAGCAGTTCTTC. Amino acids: CASSFSDSYNEQFF.

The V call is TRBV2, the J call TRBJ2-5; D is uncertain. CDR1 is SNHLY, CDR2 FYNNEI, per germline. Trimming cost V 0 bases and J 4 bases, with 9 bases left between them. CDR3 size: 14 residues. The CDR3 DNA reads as TGTGCCAGCAGTGAAGCGCTTCGAGGAGAGACCCAGTACTTC. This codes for CASSEALRGETQYF. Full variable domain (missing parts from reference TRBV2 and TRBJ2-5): EPEVTQTPSHQVTQMGQEVILRCVPISNHLYFYWYRQILGQKVEFLVSFYNNEISEKSEIFDDQFSVERPDGSNFTLKIRSTKLEDSAMYFCASSEALRGETQYFGPGTRLLVL.